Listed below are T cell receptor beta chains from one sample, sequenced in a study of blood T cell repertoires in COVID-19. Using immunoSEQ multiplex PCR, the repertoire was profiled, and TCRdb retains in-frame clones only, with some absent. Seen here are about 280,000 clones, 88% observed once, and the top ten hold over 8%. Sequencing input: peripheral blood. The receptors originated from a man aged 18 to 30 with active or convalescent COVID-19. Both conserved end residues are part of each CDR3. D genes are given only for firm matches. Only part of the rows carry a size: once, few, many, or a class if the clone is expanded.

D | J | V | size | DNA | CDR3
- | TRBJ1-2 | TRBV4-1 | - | TGCGCCAGCAGCCAAGGGGGCTGGGACTATGGCTACACCTTC | CASSQGGWDYGYTF
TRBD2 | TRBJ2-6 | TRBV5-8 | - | TGTGCCAGCAGCTTGAGCGGGACGGTGGACTCTGGGGCCAACGTCCTGACTTTC | CASSLSGTVDSGANVLTF
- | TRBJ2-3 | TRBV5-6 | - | TGTGCCAGCAGCTTTTCCAGCTCGGGAGATACGCAGTATTTT | CASSFSSSGDTQYF
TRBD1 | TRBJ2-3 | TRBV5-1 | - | TGCGCCAGCAGCTCTTCCGGGACAGGGACAGATACGCAGTATTTT | CASSSSGTGTDTQYF
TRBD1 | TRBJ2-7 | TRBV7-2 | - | TGTGCCAGCAGCTTCGACAGGGGACCCTACGAGCAGTACTTC | CASSFDRGPYEQYF
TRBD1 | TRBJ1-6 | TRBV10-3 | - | TGTGCCATCAGTGATGGCAGGGGGTACTCACCCCTCCACTTT | CAISDGRGYSPLHF
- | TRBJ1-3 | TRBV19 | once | TGTGCCAGTAGTTTAAGGACTGCCTTGCGGGGAAACACCATATATTTT | CASSLRTALRGNTIYF
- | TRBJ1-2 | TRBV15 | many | TGTGCCACCAGCAGAGATGAAGTGGTAGGCGGAGGCTACACCTTC | CATSRDEVVGGGYTF
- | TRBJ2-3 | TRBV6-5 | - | TGTGCCAGCACCGAACGGGAAGTTATCACAGATACGCAGTATTTT | CASTEREVITDTQYF
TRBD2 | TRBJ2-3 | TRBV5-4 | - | TGTGCCAGCAGCAGAAGACTAGCGGGAGCTAGCACAGATACGCAGTATTTT | CASSRRLAGASTDTQYF
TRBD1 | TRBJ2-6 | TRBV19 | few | TGTGCCAGTAGTTGGGGGCAGGGGGTTAGGTCTGGGGCCAACGTCCTGACTTTC | CASSWGQGVRSGANVLTF
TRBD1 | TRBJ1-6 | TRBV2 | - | TGTGCCAGCAGCGCCCAGGGGGCTGATTTCAATTCACCCCTCCACTTT | CASSAQGADFNSPLHF
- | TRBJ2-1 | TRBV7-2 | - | TGTGCCAGCAGCTTAGCGCAGGGGTGGAATGAGCAGTTCTTC | CASSLAQGWNEQFF
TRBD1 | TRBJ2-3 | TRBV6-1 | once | TGTGCCAGCAGTGAAGTAATCGGGGACAGTCGCACAGATACGCAGTATTTT | CASSEVIGDSRTDTQYF